A single T cell receptor (beta chain) is shown here with its context. The sample belongs to a study of T cell repertoires in ileal Crohn's disease. Repertoires were generated with immunoSEQ multiplex PCR, while TCRdb's copy carries only in-frame clones and drops some. The data contain 11,000 to 15,000 clones, approximately 78% of them singletons. There are 16 residues in the CDR3. Germline V gene data show CDR1 as SNHLY and CDR2 as FYNNEI. The V end lost 4 bases, the J end lost 1 base, and 14 bases lay between the germline ends. The chain links TRBV2 to TRBJ2-4; D is ambiguous. The TCR was taken from an adult with Crohn's disease. The sample consisted of ileal tissue. CDR3 nucleotides: TGTGCCAGCAGTGCGCAGGCCGTTGGGGCCAAAAACATTCAGTACTTC. This encodes CASSAQAVGAKNIQYF.